What follows is one TCR beta chain and its context. Its antigen is not known. Assay used: immunoSEQ multiplex PCR; TCRdb lists only in-frame clones, some missing. The table includes 28,000 or so clones, approximately 91% detected once. The CDR3 consists of 12 residues. Germline V gene sequence: CDR1 SGHDT, CDR2 YYEEEE. Trimming took off 1 base at V and 6 bases at J, with 4 bases between the two ends. This sample is drawn from a study of OX40 agonist ivuxolimab in advanced cancers. General observations from the study: Researchers did not determine the expanded peripheral T cells' antigen specificity.

The chain carries TRBV5-6 and TRBJ1-4; no clear D. The starting material was CD4+ or CD8+ T cells sorted from blood, obtained in a trial of the OX40 agonist ivuxolimab. This clonotype originated in an adult with an advanced solid tumor such as melanoma, head and neck, liver or kidney cancer. The CDR3 coding sequence is TGTGCCAGCAGCTTGTACGATGAAAAACTGTTTTTT. Translating gives CASSLYDEKLFF.